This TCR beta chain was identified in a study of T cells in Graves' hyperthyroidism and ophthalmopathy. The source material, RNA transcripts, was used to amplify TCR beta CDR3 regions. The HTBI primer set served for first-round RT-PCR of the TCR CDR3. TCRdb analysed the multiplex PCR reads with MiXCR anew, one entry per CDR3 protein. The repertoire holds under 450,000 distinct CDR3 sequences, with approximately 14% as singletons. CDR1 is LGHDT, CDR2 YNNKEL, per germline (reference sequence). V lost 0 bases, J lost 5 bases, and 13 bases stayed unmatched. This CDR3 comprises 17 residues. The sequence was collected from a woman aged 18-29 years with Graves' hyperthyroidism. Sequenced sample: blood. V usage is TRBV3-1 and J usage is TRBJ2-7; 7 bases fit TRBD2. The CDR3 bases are TGTGCCAGCAGCCAAGAGTGGGGAGGGGTGAGGCTAAACGAGCAGTACTTC. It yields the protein CASSQEWGGVRLNEQYF.